Listed below are T cell receptor beta chains from one sample, sequenced in a study of T-cell memory formation after mild COVID-19. From the 5' RACE reads, TCRdb called clonotypes with MiXCR, one entry per CDR3 protein. This sample has over 300,000 distinct CDR3 sequences, with 20% to 25% found just once. Material for sequencing was PBMCs or a T cell subset sorted from them (not recorded which). The receptors originated from a man in his late teens or twenties who had mild COVID-19 (a few samples of this study predate the infection). Cell type and time point are not known. CDR3s include the opening cysteine and the closing phenylalanine or tryptophan. The D gene is left open where the match is weak. Clone size appears in some rows only: once, few, many, or a class for an expanded clone.

J gene: TRBJ1-5
D gene: TRBD1
V gene: TRBV9
clone size: .
CDR3 DNA: TGTGCCAGCAGCCCCGGGACAGGGAAGCCCCAGCATTTT
CDR3 protein: CASSPGTGKPQHF

J gene: TRBJ1-3
D gene: .
V gene: TRBV7-9
clone size: .
CDR3 DNA: TGTGCCAGCAGCTTAGCGATCTCAGAGGGGGCTGGAAACACCATATATTTT
CDR3 protein: CASSLAISEGAGNTIYF

J gene: TRBJ2-5
D gene: TRBD2
V gene: TRBV3-1
clone size: .
CDR3 DNA: TGTGCCAGCAGCCTTGGGACTAGCGTGGGTCAAGAGACCCAGTACTTC
CDR3 protein: CASSLGTSVGQETQYF

J gene: TRBJ2-3
D gene: .
V gene: TRBV21-1
clone size: .
CDR3 DNA: TGTGCCAGCAGCAAAGGTCGCGGGCCCAGCACAGATACGCAGTATTTT
CDR3 protein: CASSKGRGPSTDTQYF

J gene: TRBJ2-3
D gene: TRBD2
V gene: TRBV4-1
clone size: .
CDR3 DNA: TGCGCCAGCAGCCAAGGGCCAGCGGGGCGGGGAGATACGCAGTATTTT
CDR3 protein: CASSQGPAGRGDTQYF

J gene: TRBJ2-3
D gene: .
V gene: TRBV15
clone size: few
CDR3 DNA: TGTGCCACCAGCAGGTCCTACTTAGCGGATCGCACAGATACGCAGTATTTT
CDR3 protein: CATSRSYLADRTDTQYF

J gene: TRBJ2-5
D gene: .
V gene: TRBV20-1
clone size: .
CDR3 DNA: TGCAGTGCTAAGGTGGCACCTCAAGAGACCCAGTACTTC
CDR3 protein: CSAKVAPQETQYF

J gene: TRBJ2-3
D gene: TRBD2
V gene: TRBV20-1
clone size: few
CDR3 DNA: TGCAGTGCTCCCGGGACTAGCGGGGGGACCGGGGGCACAGATACGCAGTATTTT
CDR3 protein: CSAPGTSGGTGGTDTQYF

J gene: TRBJ1-1
D gene: TRBD1
V gene: TRBV4-3
clone size: few
CDR3 DNA: TGCGCCAGCAGCCAAGGAGGGACAGGGGTTGCTTTCTTT
CDR3 protein: CASSQGGTGVAFF

J gene: TRBJ2-5
D gene: .
V gene: TRBV6-2/TRBV6-3
clone size: few
CDR3 DNA: TGTGCCAGCGGTCCCGGACTCGAAGAGACCCAGTACTTC
CDR3 protein: CASGPGLEETQYF

J gene: TRBJ2-5
D gene: .
V gene: TRBV6-6
clone size: .
CDR3 DNA: TGTGCCAGCAGCCGTAGCGAGACCCAGTACTTC
CDR3 protein: CASSRSETQYF

J gene: TRBJ2-7
D gene: .
V gene: TRBV5-1
clone size: few
CDR3 DNA: TGCGCCAGCAGCTTGGGGGGGACTGGGGAGCAGTACTTC
CDR3 protein: CASSLGGTGEQYF

J gene: TRBJ1-1
D gene: .
V gene: TRBV7-2
clone size: .
CDR3 DNA: TGTGCCAGCAGCTTAGCTGCAGGAACAATTGAAGCTTTCTTT
CDR3 protein: CASSLAAGTIEAFF

J gene: TRBJ1-1
D gene: .
V gene: TRBV27
clone size: .
CDR3 DNA: TGTGCCAGCAGTTTGCACAGGGTGGACACTGAAGCTTTCTTT
CDR3 protein: CASSLHRVDTEAFF

J gene: TRBJ2-6
D gene: .
V gene: TRBV18
clone size: .
CDR3 DNA: TGTGCCAGCTCACCACGCCAACAGCGGGTCTCTGGGGCCAACGTCCTGACTTTC
CDR3 protein: CASSPRQQRVSGANVLTF

J gene: TRBJ2-1
D gene: .
V gene: TRBV12-3/TRBV12-4
clone size: few
CDR3 DNA: TGTGCCAGCAGTTGGGACAACAATGAGCAGTTCTTC
CDR3 protein: CASSWDNNEQFF

J gene: TRBJ2-5
D gene: .
V gene: TRBV12-3/TRBV12-4
clone size: .
CDR3 DNA: TGTGCCAGCGGGGCGACGAGGGAGACCCAGTACTTC
CDR3 protein: CASGATRETQYF

J gene: TRBJ1-6
D gene: .
V gene: TRBV7-3
clone size: .
CDR3 DNA: TGTGCCAGCAGCGTAGACGGAGGTTCACCCCTCCACTTT
CDR3 protein: CASSVDGGSPLHF

J gene: TRBJ2-5
D gene: TRBD2
V gene: TRBV2
clone size: few
CDR3 DNA: TGTGCCAGCAGTGATCGGGGAGGGGAGACCCAGTACTTC
CDR3 protein: CASSDRGGETQYF

J gene: TRBJ2-2
D gene: TRBD1
V gene: TRBV20-1
clone size: .
CDR3 DNA: TGCAGTGCTAGAGACCGACAGGGGTACACCGGGGAGCTGTTTTTT
CDR3 protein: CSARDRQGYTGELFF

J gene: TRBJ2-3
D gene: TRBD2
V gene: TRBV20-1
clone size: .
CDR3 DNA: TGCAGTGCGCTCGGGGGGGCCTCAGATACGCAGTATTTT
CDR3 protein: CSALGGASDTQYF

J gene: TRBJ2-2
D gene: .
V gene: TRBV12-3/TRBV12-4
clone size: .
CDR3 DNA: TGTGCCAGCAGTCCCATGGGGAGCCTAAACACCGGGGAGCTGTTTTTT
CDR3 protein: CASSPMGSLNTGELFF

J gene: TRBJ2-7
D gene: TRBD1
V gene: TRBV7-2
clone size: once
CDR3 DNA: TGTGCCAGCAGCTGGGGAGACAGGGTCTACGAGCAGTACTTC
CDR3 protein: CASSWGDRVYEQYF

J gene: TRBJ2-3
D gene: .
V gene: TRBV4-3
clone size: few
CDR3 DNA: TGCGCCAGCAGCCAAGAAAGGAGAGATACGCAGTATTTT
CDR3 protein: CASSQERRDTQYF

J gene: TRBJ2-1
D gene: .
V gene: TRBV5-1
clone size: few
CDR3 DNA: TGCGCCAGCAAAGACAGCTCCTACAATGAGCAGTTCTTC
CDR3 protein: CASKDSSYNEQFF

J gene: TRBJ2-7
D gene: TRBD1
V gene: TRBV4-2
clone size: few
CDR3 DNA: TGTGCCAGCAGCTGGGCGGGACAGGGGGCAGTCGAGCAGTACTTC
CDR3 protein: CASSWAGQGAVEQYF

J gene: TRBJ1-2
D gene: .
V gene: TRBV4-3
clone size: .
CDR3 DNA: TGCGCCAGCAGCCAAGTTGGCGGGGACTACTATGGCTACACCTTC
CDR3 protein: CASSQVGGDYYGYTF

J gene: TRBJ2-7
D gene: TRBD1
V gene: TRBV7-6
clone size: .
CDR3 DNA: TGTGCCAGCAGCTTAGGTCCCGGACAGGGGTTCGAGCAGTACTTC
CDR3 protein: CASSLGPGQGFEQYF

J gene: TRBJ1-6
D gene: .
V gene: TRBV7-2
clone size: .
CDR3 DNA: TGTGCCAGCAGCTCGCAGGGGAGTACTAATTCACCCCTCCACTTT
CDR3 protein: CASSSQGSTNSPLHF

J gene: TRBJ2-2
D gene: TRBD2
V gene: TRBV9
clone size: .
CDR3 DNA: TGTGCCAGCAGCCAAACAGGACTAGCGGGGGGGCCCGGGGAGCTGTTTTTT
CDR3 protein: CASSQTGLAGGPGELFF

J gene: TRBJ2-5
D gene: TRBD2
V gene: TRBV7-8
clone size: .
CDR3 DNA: TGTGCCAGCAGCTTGCTACTAGCGGGATACCAAGAGACCCAGTACTTC
CDR3 protein: CASSLLLAGYQETQYF

J gene: TRBJ1-1
D gene: TRBD1
V gene: TRBV7-2
clone size: few
CDR3 DNA: TGTGCCAGCAGCTTAGCTGGACAGGGGAACACTGAAGCTTTCTTT
CDR3 protein: CASSLAGQGNTEAFF

J gene: TRBJ1-2
D gene: .
V gene: TRBV20-1
clone size: many
CDR3 DNA: TGCAGTGCCCCCCCAGGGGCCTATGGCTACACCTTC
CDR3 protein: CSAPPGAYGYTF

J gene: TRBJ2-2
D gene: .
V gene: TRBV7-8
clone size: .
CDR3 DNA: TGTGCCAGCAGCCCCGGGCCCACGAACACCGGGGAGCTGTTTTTT
CDR3 protein: CASSPGPTNTGELFF

J gene: TRBJ2-7
D gene: .
V gene: TRBV4-1
clone size: .
CDR3 DNA: TGCGCCAGCAGCCGCCGACTCAGGGTGGAGACTACTCGCTACGAGCAGTACTTC
CDR3 protein: CASSRRLRVETTRYEQYF

J gene: TRBJ2-1
D gene: .
V gene: TRBV2
clone size: .
CDR3 DNA: TGTGCCAGCAGCCCGGGAACCGGGTGGAATGAGCAGTTCTTC
CDR3 protein: CASSPGTGWNEQFF

J gene: TRBJ2-1
D gene: TRBD2
V gene: TRBV7-9
clone size: .
CDR3 DNA: TGTGCCAGCAGCTTGGGAGCCGGGACTAGCGGGGGGGATGAGCAGTTCTTC
CDR3 protein: CASSLGAGTSGGDEQFF

J gene: TRBJ1-4
D gene: .
V gene: TRBV4-1
clone size: few
CDR3 DNA: TGCGCCAGCAGCCAAGCCTTGCCCCGGTCAACTAATGAAAAACTGTTTTTT
CDR3 protein: CASSQALPRSTNEKLFF

J gene: TRBJ1-5
D gene: .
V gene: TRBV7-9
clone size: few
CDR3 DNA: TGTGCCAGCAGCTCCCACGGGAGCGCCGGCAATCAGCCCCAGCATTTT
CDR3 protein: CASSSHGSAGNQPQHF

J gene: TRBJ2-5
D gene: TRBD2
V gene: TRBV7-9
clone size: many
CDR3 DNA: TGTGCCAGCAGCTTCGGCGGGGGACAAGAGACCCAGTACTTC
CDR3 protein: CASSFGGGQETQYF

J gene: TRBJ2-3
D gene: TRBD2
V gene: TRBV3-1
clone size: .
CDR3 DNA: TGTGCCAGCAGCCCATCTGACGGGGGGGCGACAGATACGCAGTATTTT
CDR3 protein: CASSPSDGGATDTQYF

J gene: TRBJ2-1
D gene: .
V gene: TRBV4-1
clone size: .
CDR3 DNA: TGCGCCAGCAGCCAAGCCGGGGACGGTTACAATGAGCAGTTCTTC
CDR3 protein: CASSQAGDGYNEQFF

J gene: TRBJ2-1
D gene: .
V gene: TRBV11-1
clone size: many
CDR3 DNA: TGTGCCAGCAGCCAAATCGGGACAACCAATGAGCAGTTCTTC
CDR3 protein: CASSQIGTTNEQFF

J gene: TRBJ1-2
D gene: .
V gene: TRBV5-1
clone size: few
CDR3 DNA: TGCGCCAGCAGAGTCCCCGGCAGTTCCTATGGCTACACCTTC
CDR3 protein: CASRVPGSSYGYTF

J gene: TRBJ2-5
D gene: .
V gene: TRBV20-1
clone size: .
CDR3 DNA: TGCAGTGCTAGAGCCATAGGGGTGCAAGAGACCCAGTACTTC
CDR3 protein: CSARAIGVQETQYF

J gene: TRBJ1-2
D gene: .
V gene: TRBV4-3
clone size: .
CDR3 DNA: TGCGCCAGCAGCCGGGCAGGGTTCTATGGCTACACCTTC
CDR3 protein: CASSRAGFYGYTF

J gene: TRBJ1-1
D gene: .
V gene: TRBV6-2/TRBV6-3
clone size: few
CDR3 DNA: TGTGCCAGCACTCGGTCCCAGGGATACGATGAAGCTTTCTTT
CDR3 protein: CASTRSQGYDEAFF

J gene: TRBJ1-2
D gene: .
V gene: TRBV2
clone size: many
CDR3 DNA: TGTGCCAGCAGTGAAGGTCCGGGGGGGGCCTACAACTATGGCTACACCTTC
CDR3 protein: CASSEGPGGAYNYGYTF